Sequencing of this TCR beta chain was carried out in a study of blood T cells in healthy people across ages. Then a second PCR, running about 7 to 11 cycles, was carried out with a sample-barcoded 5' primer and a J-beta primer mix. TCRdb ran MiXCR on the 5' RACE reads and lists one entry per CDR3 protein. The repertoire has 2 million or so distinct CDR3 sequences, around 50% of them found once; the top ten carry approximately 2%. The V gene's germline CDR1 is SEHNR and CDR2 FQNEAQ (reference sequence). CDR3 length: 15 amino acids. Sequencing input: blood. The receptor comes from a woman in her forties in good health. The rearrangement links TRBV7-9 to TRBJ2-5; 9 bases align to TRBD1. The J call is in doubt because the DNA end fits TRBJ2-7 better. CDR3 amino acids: CASSLGGTGIDEQYF. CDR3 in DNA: TGTGCCAGCAGCTTAGGGGGGACAGGGATCGACGAGCAGTACTTC.